Below, 5 T cell receptor beta chains from the same sample are listed, as sequenced in a study of shared clonotypes between healthy human individuals. The repertoire was sequenced with immunoSEQ multiplex PCR; TCRdb's copy has only in-frame clones and lacks some. The sample yields about 980,000 clones, over 60% seen once. Material: memory CD4+ T cells sorted from blood. Subset meaning: CD45RA-negative fraction. The source is a man younger than 35 in good health.

Written as DNA, the CDR3 is TGTGCCAGCAGGCCGGGACACACTACTGAAGCTTTCTTT. Protein product: CASRPGHTTEAFF. This chain connects TRBV6-1 to TRBJ1-1; tentatively, D is TRBD1 (6 bases). The germline CDR1 and CDR2 sequences are MNHNS and SASEGT. This CDR3 has 13 residues. The V gene lost 6 bases and the J gene lost 5 bases, with 13 bases spanning the gap.

V and J are TRBV30 and TRBJ2-3, with a tentative D call TRBD2 (5 bases). CDR3 length: 12 amino acids. Per the germline V gene, CDR1 is GTSNPN and CDR2 is SVGIG (reference sequence). V lost 5 bases, J lost 1 base, and 7 bases lay in between. CDR3 loop: CAWGLGTDTQYF. CDR3 nucleotides: TGTGCCTGGGGACTTGGCACAGATACGCAGTATTTT.

This chain connects TRBV30 to TRBJ1-2; possible D gene TRBD1, 6 bases. This CDR3 has 14 residues. Germline V gene lookup returns CDR1 GTSNPN and CDR2 SVGIG (reference sequence). V was shortened by 0 bases and J by 7 bases, with 15 bases between the two germline ends. In DNA form, the CDR3 reads TGTGCCTGGAGTGTACGCTTGGGGGCGCGTGGCTACACCTTC. As protein: CAWSVRLGARGYTF.

This clone was counted a few times. The chain carries TRBV30 and TRBJ1-1; no firm D call. The germline V and J ends were trimmed by 3 bases and 5 bases, with 13 bases remaining between them. This CDR3 is 13 amino acids long. CDR1 GTSNPN and CDR2 SVGIG come from the germline V gene (reference sequence). This chain's CDR3 is CAWRTDKGTEAFF. In nucleotides, the CDR3 is TGTGCCTGGAGGACCGACAAGGGAACTGAAGCTTTCTTT.

The chain couples TRBV4-3 to TRBJ2-6, with D tentatively TRBD1 (6 bases). Germline assignment: CDR1 LGHNA and CDR2 YSLEER. This CDR3 is 17 amino acids long. Trimming cost V 2 bases and J 4 bases, with 15 bases left between them. CDR3 nucleotides: TGCGCCAGCAGCCAATCTTCCCCAGGGGCAGGGGCCAACGTCCTGACTTTC. Translation gives CASSQSSPGAGANVLTF.